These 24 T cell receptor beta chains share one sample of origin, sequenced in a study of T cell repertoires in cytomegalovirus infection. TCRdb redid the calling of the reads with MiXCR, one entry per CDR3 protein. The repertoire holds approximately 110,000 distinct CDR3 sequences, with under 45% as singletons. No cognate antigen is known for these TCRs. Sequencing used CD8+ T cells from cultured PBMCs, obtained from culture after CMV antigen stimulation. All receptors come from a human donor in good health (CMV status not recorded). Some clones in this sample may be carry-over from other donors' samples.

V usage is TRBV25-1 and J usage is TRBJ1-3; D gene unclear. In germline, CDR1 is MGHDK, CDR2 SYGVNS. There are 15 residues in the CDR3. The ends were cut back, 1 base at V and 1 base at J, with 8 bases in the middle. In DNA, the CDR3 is TGTGCCAGCAGTGAATTATGGGATTCTGGAAACACCATATATTTT. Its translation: CASSELWDSGNTIYF.

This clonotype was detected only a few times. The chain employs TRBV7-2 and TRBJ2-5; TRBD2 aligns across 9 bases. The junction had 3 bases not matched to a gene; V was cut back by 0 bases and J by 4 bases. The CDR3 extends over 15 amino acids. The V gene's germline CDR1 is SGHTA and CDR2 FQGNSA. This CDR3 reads CASSLAGGGAETQYF. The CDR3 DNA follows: TGTGCCAGCAGCTTAGCGGGCGGGGGGGCAGAGACCCAGTACTTC.

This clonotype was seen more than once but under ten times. DNA of the CDR3: TGTGCCAGCAGCTGGGGGCAGGGCACAGATACGCAGTATTTT. Translation: CASSWGQGTDTQYF. The chain couples TRBV7-6 to TRBJ2-3, with D possibly matching TRBD1 (6 bases). There are 14 residues in the CDR3. V gave up 4 bases and J gave up 1 base, with 9 bases separating them. In germline, CDR1 is SGHVS, CDR2 FNYEAQ.

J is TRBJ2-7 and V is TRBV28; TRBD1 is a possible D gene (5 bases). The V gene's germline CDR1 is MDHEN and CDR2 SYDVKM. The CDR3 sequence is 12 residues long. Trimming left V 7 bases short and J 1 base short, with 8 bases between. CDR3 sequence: CASTQGSYEQYF. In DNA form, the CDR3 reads TGTGCCAGCACCCAGGGTTCCTACGAGCAGTACTTC.

The CDR3 region has the DNA TGTGCCAGCAGGACAGACAGCAATGAGCAGTTCTTC. This encodes CASRTDSNEQFF. The chain couples TRBV6-6 to TRBJ2-1, with D tentatively TRBD1 (5 bases). CDR3 length: 12 amino acids. In germline, CDR1 is MNHNY, CDR2 SVGAGI (reference sequence). The V end was cut by 6 bases, the J end by 6 bases, with 9 bases between.

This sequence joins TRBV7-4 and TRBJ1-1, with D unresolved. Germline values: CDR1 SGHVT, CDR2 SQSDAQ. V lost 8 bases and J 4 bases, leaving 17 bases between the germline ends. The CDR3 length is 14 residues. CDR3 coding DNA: TGTGCCAGCGAAAGGACCCCACCGAGCACTGAAGCTTTCTTT. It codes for CASERTPPSTEAFF.

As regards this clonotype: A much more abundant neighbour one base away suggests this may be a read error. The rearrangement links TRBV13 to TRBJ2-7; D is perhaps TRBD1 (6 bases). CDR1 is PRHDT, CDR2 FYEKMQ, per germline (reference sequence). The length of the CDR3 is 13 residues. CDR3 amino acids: CASSSDSDYGQYF. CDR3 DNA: TGTGCCAGCAGCTCGGACAGTGATTACGGGCAGTACTTC.

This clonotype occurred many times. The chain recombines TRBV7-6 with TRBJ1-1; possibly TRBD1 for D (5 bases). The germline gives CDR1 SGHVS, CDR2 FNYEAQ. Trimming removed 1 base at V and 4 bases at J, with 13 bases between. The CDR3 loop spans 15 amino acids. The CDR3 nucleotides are TGTGCCAGCAGCTTAGGGGGTAGGGGACGCACTGAAGCTTTCTTT. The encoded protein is CASSLGGRGRTEAFF.

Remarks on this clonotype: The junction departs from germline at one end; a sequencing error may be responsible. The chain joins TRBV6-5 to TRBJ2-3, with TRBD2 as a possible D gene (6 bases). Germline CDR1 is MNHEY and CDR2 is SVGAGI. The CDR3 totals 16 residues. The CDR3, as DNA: TGTGCCAGCCGTTATGCGGCTAGCGTTAGCACAGATACGCAGTATTTT. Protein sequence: CASRYAASVSTDTQYF.

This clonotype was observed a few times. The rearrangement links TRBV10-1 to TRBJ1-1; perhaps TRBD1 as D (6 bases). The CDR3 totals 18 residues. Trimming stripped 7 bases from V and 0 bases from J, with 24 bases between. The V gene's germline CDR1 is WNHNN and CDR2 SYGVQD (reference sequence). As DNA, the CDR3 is TGCGCCAGCATCCTCGCCCCCGGGTCAACAGGGTTGAACACTGAAGCTTTCTTT. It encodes CASILAPGSTGLNTEAFF.

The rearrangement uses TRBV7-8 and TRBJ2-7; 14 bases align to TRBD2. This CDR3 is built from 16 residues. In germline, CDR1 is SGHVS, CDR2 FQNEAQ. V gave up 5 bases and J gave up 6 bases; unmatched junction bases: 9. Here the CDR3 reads CASSPTSGGAGGEQYF. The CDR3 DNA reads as TGTGCCAGCAGCCCGACTAGCGGGGGGGCCGGGGGCGAGCAGTACTTC.

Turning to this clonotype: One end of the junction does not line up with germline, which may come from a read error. The DNA for the CDR3 is TGTGCCAGCAGGGAAGGGACTAGCCCTGCTTGGGGCAATGAGCAGTTCTTC. Translated: CASREGTSPAWGNEQFF. V and J are TRBV2 and TRBJ2-1, with 9 bases aligning to TRBD2. The CDR3 extends over 17 amino acids. Per germline, CDR1 SNHLY and CDR2 FYNNEI.

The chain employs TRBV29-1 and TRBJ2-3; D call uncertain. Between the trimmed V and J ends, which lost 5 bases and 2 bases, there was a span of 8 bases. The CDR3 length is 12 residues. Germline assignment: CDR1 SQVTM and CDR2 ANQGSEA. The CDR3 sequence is CSVYIDTDTQYF. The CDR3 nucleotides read TGCAGCGTTTATATTGACACAGATACGCAGTATTTT.

In DNA form, the CDR3 reads TGCGCCAGCAGCCCGGGGACTAGCGGGGGGCGTAGAAATGAGCAGTTCTTC. Protein sequence: CASSPGTSGGRRNEQFF. The chain combines TRBV5-1 with TRBJ2-1; 15 positions agree with TRBD2. The V gene end was trimmed by 4 bases and the J gene end by 7 bases; junction bases not matched to a gene: 9. The CDR3 has 17 residues. Germline V gives CDR1 SGHRS, CDR2 YFSETQ. Combining the CDR3 with reference TRBV5-1 and TRBJ2-1 gives the whole variable domain KAGVTQTPRYLIKTRGQQVTLSCSPISGHRSVSWYQQTPGQGLQFLFEYFSETQRNKGNFPGRFSGRQFSNSRSEMNVSTLELGDSALYLCASSPGTSGGRRNEQFFGPGTRLTVL.

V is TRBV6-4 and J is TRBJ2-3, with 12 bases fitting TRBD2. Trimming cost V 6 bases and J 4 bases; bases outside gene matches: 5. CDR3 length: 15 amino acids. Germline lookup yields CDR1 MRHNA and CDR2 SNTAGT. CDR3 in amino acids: CASSATSGGSDTQYF. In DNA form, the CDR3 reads TGTGCCAGCAGCGCAACTAGCGGGGGGTCAGATACGCAGTATTTT.

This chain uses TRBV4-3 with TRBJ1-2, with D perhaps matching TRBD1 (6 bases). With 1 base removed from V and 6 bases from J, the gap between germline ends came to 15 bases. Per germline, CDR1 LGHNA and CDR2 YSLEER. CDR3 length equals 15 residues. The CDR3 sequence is CASSQGVQGADGYTF. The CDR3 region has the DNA TGCGCCAGCAGCCAAGGGGTACAGGGAGCCGATGGCTACACCTTC.

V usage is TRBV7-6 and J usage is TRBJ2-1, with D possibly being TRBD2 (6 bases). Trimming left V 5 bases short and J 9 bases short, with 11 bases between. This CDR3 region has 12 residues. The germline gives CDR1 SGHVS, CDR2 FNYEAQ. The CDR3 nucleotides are TGTGCCAGCAGCAGCGGGCTGGGTGAGCAGTTCTTC. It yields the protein CASSSGLGEQFF. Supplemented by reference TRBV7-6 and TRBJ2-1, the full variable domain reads GAGVSQSPRYKVTKRGQDVALRCDPISGHVSLYWYRQALGQGPEFLTYFNYEAQQDKSGLPNDRFSAERPEGSISTLTIQRTEQRDSAMYRCASSSGLGEQFFGPGTRLTVL.

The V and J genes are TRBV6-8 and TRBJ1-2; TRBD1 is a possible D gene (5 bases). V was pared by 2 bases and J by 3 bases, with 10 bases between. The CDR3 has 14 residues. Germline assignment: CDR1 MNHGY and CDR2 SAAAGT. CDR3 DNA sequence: TGTGCCAGCAGTTACGGGGCCGTAGACTATGGCTACACCTTC. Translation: CASSYGAVDYGYTF.

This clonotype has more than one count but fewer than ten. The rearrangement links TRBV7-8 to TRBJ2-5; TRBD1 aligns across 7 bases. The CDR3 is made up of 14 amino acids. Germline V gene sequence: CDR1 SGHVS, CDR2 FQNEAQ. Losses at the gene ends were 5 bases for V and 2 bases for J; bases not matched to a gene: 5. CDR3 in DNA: TGTGCCAGCAGCGGATGGGACAGTCAAGAGACCCAGTACTTC. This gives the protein CASSGWDSQETQYF.

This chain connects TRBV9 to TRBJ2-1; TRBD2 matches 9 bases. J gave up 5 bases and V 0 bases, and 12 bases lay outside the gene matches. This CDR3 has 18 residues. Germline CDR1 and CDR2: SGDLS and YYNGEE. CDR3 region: CASSVATGEASGNNEQFF. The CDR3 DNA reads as TGTGCCAGCAGCGTAGCTACGGGGGAAGCTAGCGGGAACAATGAGCAGTTCTTC.

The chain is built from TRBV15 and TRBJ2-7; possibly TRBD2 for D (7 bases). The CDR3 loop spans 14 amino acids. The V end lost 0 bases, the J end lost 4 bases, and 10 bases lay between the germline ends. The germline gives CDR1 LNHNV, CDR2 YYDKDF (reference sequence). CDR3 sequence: CATSRDRGAYEQYF. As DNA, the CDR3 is TGTGCCACCAGCAGAGATCGGGGGGCTTACGAGCAGTACTTC. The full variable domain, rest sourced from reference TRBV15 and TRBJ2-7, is DAMVIQNPRYQVTQFGKPVTLSCSQTLNHNVMYWYQQKSSQAPKLLFHYYDKDFNNEADTPDNFQSRRPNTSFCFLDIRSPGLGDTAMYLCATSRDRGAYEQYFGPGTRLTVT.

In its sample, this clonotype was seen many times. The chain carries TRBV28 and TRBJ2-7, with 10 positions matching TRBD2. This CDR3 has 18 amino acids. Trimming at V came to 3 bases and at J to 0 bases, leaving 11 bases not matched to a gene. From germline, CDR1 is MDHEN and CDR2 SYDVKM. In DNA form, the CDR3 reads TGTGCCAGCAGTTTCGAGGGCTCTAGCGGGGGTAGCTCCTACGAGCAGTACTTC. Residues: CASSFEGSSGGSSYEQYF. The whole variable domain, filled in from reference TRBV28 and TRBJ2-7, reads DVKVTQSSRYLVKRTGEKVFLECVQDMDHENMFWYRQDPGLGLRLIYFSYDVKMKEKGDIPEGYSVSREKKERFSLILESASTNQTSMYLCASSFEGSSGGSSYEQYFGPGTRLTVT.

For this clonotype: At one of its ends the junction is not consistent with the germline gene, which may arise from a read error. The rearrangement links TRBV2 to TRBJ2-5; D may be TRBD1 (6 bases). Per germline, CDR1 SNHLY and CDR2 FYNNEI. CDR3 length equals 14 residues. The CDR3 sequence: CASSEASRGETQDF. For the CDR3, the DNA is TGTGCCAGCAGTGAAGCCAGCAGGGGAGAGACCCAGGACTTC.

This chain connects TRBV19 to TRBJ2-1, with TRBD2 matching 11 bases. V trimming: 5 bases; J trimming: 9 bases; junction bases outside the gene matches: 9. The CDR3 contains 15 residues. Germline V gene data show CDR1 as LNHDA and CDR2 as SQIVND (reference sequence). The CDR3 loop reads CASSSGLAVFREQFF. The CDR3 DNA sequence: TGTGCCAGTAGTTCGGGACTAGCGGTTTTCCGTGAGCAGTTCTTC.